This TCR beta chain was found in a study of regulatory T cells in long-lasting Graves disease. At the level of the study: Antithyroid drugs had been taken by newly diagnosed Graves' patients for under 3 months. Study-wide results and limits: Persistent disease was characterized by preferential usage of TRBV28, TRBJ1-2 and TRBJ2-5.

Building the TCR beta libraries relied on iRepertoire HTBI primers, and CDR3 regions underwent Arm-PCR. From the multiplex PCR reads, TCRdb called clonotypes with MiXCR, one entry per CDR3 protein. This sample has roughly 560,000 distinct CDR3 sequences, with about 15% found just once. The time point denotes: newly diagnosed GD, antithyroid drugs for less than 3 months. Generation of the TCR library employed RNA extracted from PBMCs. This clonotype was seen at least ten times. Its antigen is undetermined. Looked up from germline, CDR1 is SQVTM and CDR2 is ANQGSEA. The CDR3 consists of 12 residues. Trimming stripped 7 bases from V and 2 bases from J, with 11 bases between. Separately, the same data were catalogued under a study of T cells in Graves' hyperthyroidism and ophthalmopathy. From that report: Diagnosis relied on clinical symptoms, serum thyroxine and TRAb, thyroid ultrasound and orbital computed tomography. Ophthalmopathy got predicted by the model a median around 6.8 months before its onset.

The TCR comes from a middle-aged woman with Graves disease. The source was peripheral blood mononuclear cells (PBMCs), collected at new diagnosis, from a patient treated with antithyroid drugs. The chain couples TRBV29-1 to TRBJ2-5; D unresolved. The CDR3 DNA sequence: TGCAGCGCCGTGAGGCAGCAAGAGACCCAGTACTTC. This encodes CSAVRQQETQYF.